These 18 T cell receptor beta chains share one sample of origin, sequenced in a study of Graves' ophthalmopathy and Graves' hyperthyroidism. Amplification of TCR beta CDR3 regions used RNA transcripts. Second-round multiplex PCR followed a first-round RT-PCR using HTBI primers. TCRdb re-called the multiplex PCR reads through MiXCR, storing one row per CDR3 protein. The sample has 240,000 or so distinct CDR3 sequences, 45% seen once; the top ten hold more than 45%. Sample: peripheral blood. All receptors come from an adult man with Graves' ophthalmopathy.

The rearrangement joins TRBV2 to TRBJ1-2, with D unclear. This CDR3 spans 16 amino acids. Looked up from germline, CDR1 is SNHLY and CDR2 is FYNNEI. V lost 6 bases to trimming and J lost 3 bases, with 20 bases between them. In DNA form, the CDR3 reads TGTGCCAGCAGCTTATCCGGTGTAAGTCACGACTATGGCTACACCTTC. Translated, it gives CASSLSGVSHDYGYTF.

The CDR3 here is CASVAYPPDYGYTF. In DNA, the CDR3 is TGTGCCAGCGTTGCGTATCCACCCGACTATGGCTACACCTTC. This chain joins TRBV6-6 and TRBJ1-2; D not certain. This CDR3 has 14 amino acids. In germline, CDR1 is MNHNY, CDR2 SVGAGI (reference sequence). V lost 8 bases, J lost 3 bases, and 16 bases lay in between.

The V and J genes are TRBV2 and TRBJ2-7; D gene ambiguous. Germline V gives CDR1 SNHLY, CDR2 FYNNEI. V lost 2 bases and J lost 3, with 8 bases in between. This CDR3 contains 13 residues. The CDR3 bases are TGTGCCAGCAGTGAAAGTAGCATCTACGAGCAGTACTTC. This encodes CASSESSIYEQYF.

The chain carries TRBV6-5 and TRBJ2-2; weak D call: TRBD1 (6 bases). V lost 7 bases and J 4 bases, leaving 16 bases between the germline ends. CDR3 length: 15 amino acids. Germline CDR1 reads MNHEY; CDR2 reads SVGAGI. CDR3 sequence (DNA): TGTGCCAGCAAAAGACCTCCACAGGGCACCGGGGAGCTGTTTTTT. Residues: CASKRPPQGTGELFF.

The rearrangement links TRBV6-5 to TRBJ1-5; D possibly corresponds to TRBD1 (6 bases). The CDR3 totals 14 residues. Germline lookup yields CDR1 MNHEY and CDR2 SVGAGI. The ends were cut back, 5 bases at V and 7 bases at J, with 15 bases in the middle. For the CDR3, the DNA is TGTGCCAGCAGTGGACGGAGGGGGGAGCAGCCCCAGCATTTT. Translating gives CASSGRRGEQPQHF.

The V gene is TRBV2, the J gene TRBJ2-2; D may match TRBD1 or TRBD2 (7 bases each). Per the germline V gene, CDR1 is SNHLY and CDR2 is FYNNEI. The V gene lost 6 bases and the J gene lost 3 bases, with 17 bases spanning the gap. This CDR3 has 16 amino acids. CDR3 amino acids: CASSLIRGGDTGELFF. In DNA form, the CDR3 reads TGTGCCAGCAGCTTGATCAGGGGGGGCGACACCGGGGAGCTGTTTTTT. The complete variable domain, with remaining parts taken from reference TRBV2 and TRBJ2-2, reads EPEVTQTPSHQVTQMGQEVILRCVPISNHLYFYWYRQILGQKVEFLVSFYNNEISEKSEIFDDQFSVERPDGSNFTLKIRSTKLEDSAMYFCASSLIRGGDTGELFFGEGSRLTVL.

The V and J genes are TRBV29-1 and TRBJ1-1; 10 nucleotides line up with TRBD1. The CDR3 totals 14 residues. Trimming at V came to 5 bases and at J to 3 bases, leaving 6 bases not matched to a gene. CDR1 SQVTM and CDR2 ANQGSEA come from the germline V gene. The CDR3 DNA is TGCAGCGTTCTCACCGGGACAGGGGACACTGAAGCTTTCTTT. It is translated as CSVLTGTGDTEAFF.

The chain employs TRBV2 and TRBJ2-7; either TRBD1 or TRBD2 may fit D (5 bases each). Germline assignment: CDR1 SNHLY and CDR2 FYNNEI. The ends were cut back, 10 bases at V and 2 bases at J, with 24 bases in the middle. The CDR3 covers 16 residues. DNA for the CDR3: TGTGCCACCCTACTTTCCCCCGGGACGGTCCCCTACGAGCAGTACTTC. The encoded protein is CATLLSPGTVPYEQYF.

The CDR3 loop reads CASSLGQREGRYEQYF. DNA of the CDR3: TGTGCCAGCAGCTTAGGCCAGCGGGAGGGCCGCTACGAGCAGTACTTC. The rearrangement joins TRBV7-9 to TRBJ2-7, with 10 bases matching TRBD2. In germline, CDR1 is SEHNR, CDR2 FQNEAQ (reference sequence). The CDR3 consists of 16 residues. J lost 3 bases, V lost 1 base, and 6 bases had no gene match.

This clonotype was observed a few times. This chain uses TRBV11-2 with TRBJ1-5; TRBD1 aligns across 9 bases. Germline loops: CDR1 SGHAT, CDR2 FQNNGV. CDR3 length equals 15 residues. V dropped 5 bases and J dropped 5; count of bases not matched to a gene: 7. CDR3 residues: CASSHGQGRDQPQHF. DNA of the CDR3: TGTGCCAGCAGCCACGGACAGGGGAGGGATCAGCCCCAGCATTTT.

The genes are TRBV10-3 and TRBJ1-4; D is unresolved. Trimming cost V 4 bases and J 0 bases, with 6 bases left between them. Germline values: CDR1 ENHRY, CDR2 SYGVKD. The CDR3 has 14 amino acids. In DNA, the CDR3 is TGTGCCATCAGTGTAGGGACAACTAATGAAAAACTGTTTTTT. Protein: CAISVGTTNEKLFF.

This clonotype has more than one count but fewer than ten. The chain employs TRBV12-3 or TRBV12-4 and TRBJ2-7, with a tentative D call TRBD2 (6 bases). This CDR3 region has 15 residues. V was pared by 1 base and J by 2 bases, with 12 bases between. The CDR3 nucleotides are TGTGCCAGCAGTTTAGTTTGGCGGGGCACCTACGAGCAGTACTTC. Translated: CASSLVWRGTYEQYF.

This clonotype was seen repeatedly, ten times or more. The CDR3 nucleotides are TGTGCCATCGGGGTCCAGGGTCCTTATGGCTACACCTTC. Its translation is CAIGVQGPYGYTF. The chain is built from TRBV10-3 and TRBJ1-2; TRBD1 might be the D (5 bases). CDR1 ENHRY and CDR2 SYGVKD come from the germline V gene. CDR3 length equals 13 residues. V was shortened by 8 bases and J by 5 bases, with 15 bases between the two germline ends.

The J gene is TRBJ2-7, the V gene TRBV2; D is perhaps TRBD1 (6 bases). CDR1 SNHLY and CDR2 FYNNEI come from the germline V gene. The V and J ends lost 1 base and 2 bases respectively, with 18 bases between them. The CDR3 loop spans 17 amino acids. CDR3 sequence (DNA): TGTGCCAGCAGTGAAGTCCGGCAGGGGCCCAAAACCTACGAGCAGTACTTC. It codes for CASSEVRQGPKTYEQYF.

This clonotype was picked up a small number of times. J is TRBJ1-5 and V is TRBV4-1; no clear D gene. The CDR3 has 12 amino acids. CDR1 is MGHRA and CDR2 is YSYEKL in the germline V gene. Trimming pared 2 bases from V and 10 bases from J, leaving 9 bases between. CDR3 DNA sequence: TGCGCCAGCAGCCAATCGGATGGACCCCAGCATTTT. Its translation is CASSQSDGPQHF.

V is TRBV19 and J is TRBJ1-5, with D maybe TRBD1 (6 bases). This CDR3 spans 15 amino acids. The V end lost 7 bases, the J end lost 6 bases, and 19 bases lay between the germline ends. The germline V gene encodes CDR1 LNHDA and CDR2 SQIVND (reference sequence). The DNA for the CDR3 is TGTGCCAGTAAGTTCTCCAGGGGCCTTGGTCAGCCCCAGCATTTT. Translation gives CASKFSRGLGQPQHF.

V usage is TRBV24-1 and J usage is TRBJ1-5; D perhaps matches TRBD1 (6 bases). This CDR3 spans 13 amino acids. Germline CDR1 and CDR2: KGHDR and SFDVKD. With 11 bases removed from V and 7 bases from J, the gap between germline ends came to 17 bases. This chain's CDR3 is CASSMDRSQPQHF. In DNA, the CDR3 is TGTGCCAGTAGTATGGACAGAAGCCAGCCCCAGCATTTT.

For this clonotype: One junction end disagrees with the germline gene, perhaps due to a read error. The V and J genes are TRBV15 and TRBJ2-7; 11 bases line up with TRBD1. This CDR3 has 16 amino acids. Germline assignment: CDR1 LNHNV and CDR2 YYDKDF (reference sequence). This CDR3 reads CATSRNTGTGGREQCF. The DNA for the CDR3 is TGTGCCACCAGCAGAAACACCGGGACAGGGGGGAGGGAGCAGTGCTTC. The full variable domain, rest sourced from reference TRBV15 and TRBJ2-7, is DAMVIQNPRYQVTQFGKPVTLSCSQTLNHNVMYWYQQKSSQAPKLLFHYYDKDFNNEADTPDNFQSRRPNTSFCFLDIRSPGLGDTAMYLCATSRNTGTGGREQCFGPGTRLTVT.